Listed here is a single T cell receptor beta chain. The V end was cut by 1 base, the J end by 5 bases, with 6 bases between. Germline CDR1 and CDR2: LNHNV and YYDKDF (reference sequence). The CDR3 consists of 14 residues. This record belongs to a study of blood T cell repertoires in COVID-19. Overall study context: Sites in the United States, Italy and Spain provided acute and convalescent COVID-19 samples. The cDNA or gDNA used as material had been derived from T cells, B-cell-depleted T cells, or PBMCs.

Authors' analysis steps: Amplification of reference gene primers provided the estimated nucleated cell counts. Sequencing was performed with immunoSEQ multiplex PCR; in TCRdb, only in-frame clones are kept and a portion is missing. V, J and clone size are those of that table, while D and trimming were read from the DNA. The sample records a few hundred thousand clones, under 90% being singletons. The TCR sequence derives from a woman younger than 30 with acute or convalescent COVID-19. The gene calls are TRBV15 and TRBJ1-6; D gene uncertain. The sequenced material came from peripheral blood. The CDR3: CATSRGRDNSPLHF. CDR3 coding DNA: TGTGCCACCAGCAGAGGCCGGGATAATTCACCCCTCCACTTT.